The 26 T cell receptor beta chains below all came from one sample that was sequenced in a study of PD-L1 blockade in urothelial cancer. Data came from immunoSEQ multiplex PCR; TCRdb stores just in-frame clones and leaves some out. The sample includes around 100,000 clones, about 85% seen only once; the top ten take 2.4%. Source: PBMCs, taken around atezolizumab (anti-PD-L1) treatment. All receptors come from a man in his fifties with urothelial cancer.

In its sample, this clone was seen a few times. The J gene is TRBJ2-1, the V gene TRBV7-8; D is possibly TRBD1 (6 bases). Looked up from germline, CDR1 is SGHVS and CDR2 is FQNEAQ. This CDR3 has 16 amino acids. V lost 5 bases and J lost 6, with 20 bases in between. CDR3 nucleotides: TGTGCCAGCAGCCCTCGGACAGCCGGTTCCCTCAATGAGCAGTTCTTC. This translates into CASSPRTAGSLNEQFF.

V is TRBV5-1 and J is TRBJ1-4, with 9 bases matching TRBD1. The V gene end was trimmed by 4 bases and the J gene end by 3 bases; junction bases not matched to a gene: 7. The CDR3 runs 16 residues. Looked up from germline, CDR1 is SGHRS and CDR2 is YFSETQ. This CDR3 reads CASSEGQGFSNEKLFF. The CDR3 DNA reads as TGCGCCAGCAGCGAAGGACAGGGGTTCTCTAATGAAAAACTGTTTTTT.

V and J are TRBV5-1 and TRBJ2-1; TRBD2 agrees at 8 bases. Unmatched junction bases numbered 7, after V lost 7 bases and J lost 1 base. CDR3 size: 15 residues. Germline V gene data show CDR1 as SGHRS and CDR2 as YFSETQ. CDR3 region: CASSRAGVSYNEQFF. In DNA form, the CDR3 reads TGCGCCAGCTCGAGAGCGGGAGTATCCTACAATGAGCAGTTCTTC.

The chain uses TRBV6-5 and TRBJ1-5; D gene ambiguous. V shed 3 bases and J shed 6 bases, with 12 bases lying between them. Germline lookup yields CDR1 MNHEY and CDR2 SVGAGI. This CDR3 contains 14 residues. In DNA form, the CDR3 reads TGTGCCAGCAGTTATACGGGGTCTCGTCAGCCCCAGCATTTT. Its protein is CASSYTGSRQPQHF.

The rearrangement uses TRBV2 and TRBJ1-2, with D possibly TRBD1 on 6 matching bases. This CDR3 has 13 amino acids. The germline V gene encodes CDR1 SNHLY and CDR2 FYNNEI. Trimming took 7 bases from V and 6 from J, leaving 15 bases between them. CDR3 amino acids: CASKPTGVHGYTF. The CDR3 DNA reads TGTGCCAGCAAACCGACAGGAGTTCATGGCTACACCTTC.

The chain links TRBV6-5 to TRBJ1-5; D unresolved. Trimming left V 0 bases short and J 0 bases short, with 3 bases between. CDR3 length: 14 amino acids. CDR1 MNHEY and CDR2 SVGAGI come from the germline V gene. CDR3 amino acids: CASSYSNSNQPQHF. CDR3 DNA: TGTGCCAGCAGTTACTCTAATAGCAATCAGCCCCAGCATTTT.

The chain joins TRBV27 to TRBJ2-2; no clear D gene. Germline-derived CDR1 and CDR2 are MNHEY and SMNVEV (reference sequence). Trimming took off 4 bases at V and 7 bases at J, with 4 bases between the two ends. This CDR3 spans 11 amino acids. Here the CDR3 DNA reads TGTGCCAGCAGTTCCAGCGGGGAGCTGTTTTTT. Amino acids: CASSSSGELFF.

This clone was detected ten times or more. The chain joins TRBV6-4 to TRBJ1-5, with D perhaps matching TRBD1 (5 bases). The V end lost 3 bases, the J end lost 7 bases, and 10 bases lay between the germline ends. The CDR3 is 13 residues long. Per germline, CDR1 MRHNA and CDR2 SNTAGT. CDR3 in DNA: TGTGCCAGCAGTGAAGGGGAAGCACAGCCCCAGCATTTT. Residues: CASSEGEAQPQHF.

This chain joins TRBV5-4 and TRBJ2-4, with D perhaps TRBD2 (8 bases). V lost 4 bases and J lost 5, with 25 bases in between. Germline V gene data show CDR1 as SGHNT and CDR2 as YYREEE (reference sequence). The length of the CDR3 is 18 residues. The DNA of the CDR3 is TGTGCCAGCAGCCTGTTGGGTAGCGGGATAGGGGGCCAAAACATTCAGTACTTC. Its translation: CASSLLGSGIGGQNIQYF. The whole variable domain, filled in from reference TRBV5-4 and TRBJ2-4, reads ETGVTQSPTHLIKTRGQQVTLRCSSQSGHNTVSWYQQALGQGPQFIFQYYREEENGRGNFPPRFSGLQFPNYSSELNVNALELDDSALYLCASSLLGSGIGGQNIQYFGAGTRLSVL.

There are a few counts of this clone. The chain is built from TRBV18 and TRBJ1-5; D might be TRBD1 (6 bases). V gave up 5 bases and J gave up 0 bases, with 14 bases separating them. The CDR3 is 16 residues long. Looked up from germline, CDR1 is KGHSH and CDR2 is LQKENI. Here the CDR3 DNA reads TGTGCCAGCTCAACTGGGACACCGTATAGCAATCAGCCCCAGCATTTT. As protein: CASSTGTPYSNQPQHF.

In this sample, this clone turned up a few times. CDR3 in DNA: TGTGCCATCAGTACAGGGGGCAGCGGGCAGCCCCAGCATTTT. Its translation is CAISTGGSGQPQHF. The chain uses TRBV10-3 and TRBJ1-5; 9 bases align to TRBD1. This CDR3 contains 14 residues. V gave up 5 bases and J gave up 7 bases; unmatched junction bases: 6. The germline V gene encodes CDR1 ENHRY and CDR2 SYGVKD.

The chain combines TRBV28 with TRBJ2-7; tentatively, D is TRBD2 (6 bases). The CDR3 is 15 residues long. V lost 5 bases and J lost 5, with 19 bases in between. The germline gives CDR1 MDHEN, CDR2 SYDVKM. The CDR3 region has the DNA TGTGCCAGCAGTCCCCCCGAGGAGGGCACAAACGAGCAGTACTTC. It translates to CASSPPEEGTNEQYF.

The chain employs TRBV5-4 and TRBJ2-6; tentatively, D is TRBD2 (6 bases). This CDR3 region has 14 residues. The germline V and J ends were trimmed by 6 bases and 2 bases, with 9 bases remaining between them. Germline V gene sequence: CDR1 SGHNT, CDR2 YYREEE (reference sequence). The CDR3, as DNA: TGTGCCAGCAACTCGGGGGCTGGGGCCAACGTCCTGACTTTC. This gives the protein CASNSGAGANVLTF.

This clone appeared a few times. The V call is TRBV5-4, the J call TRBJ2-3; 9 bases are shared with TRBD1. CDR1 is SGHNT, CDR2 YYREEE, per germline (reference sequence). J gave up 4 bases and V 2 bases, and 8 bases lay outside the gene matches. The CDR3 length is 16 residues. CDR3 protein: CASSLKTGQGADTQYF. The CDR3 DNA follows: TGTGCCAGCAGCTTAAAAACGGGACAGGGCGCAGATACGCAGTATTTT.

This sequence joins TRBV4-1 and TRBJ2-1; 8 positions agree with TRBD1. V lost 0 bases to trimming and J lost 2 bases; unmatched junction nucleotides: 6. There are 17 residues in the CDR3. CDR1 and CDR2 (germline): MGHRA, YSYEKL. DNA of the CDR3: TGCGCCAGCAGCCAAGATCCCCAGGGGGCGGCCTACAATGAGCAGTTCTTC. This translates into CASSQDPQGAAYNEQFF.

This clone appeared once. V is TRBV6-1 and J is TRBJ2-1; TRBD2 agrees at 8 bases. The germline V gene has CDR1 MNHNS and CDR2 SASEGT. V was clipped by 8 bases and J by 2 bases; unmatched bases: 8. The CDR3 sequence is 15 residues long. CDR3: CASQITSGAYNEQFF. CDR3 DNA: TGTGCCAGCCAGATTACTAGCGGAGCCTACAATGAGCAGTTCTTC.

This clone appeared a few times. V usage is TRBV9 and J usage is TRBJ2-1, with TRBD1 matching 10 bases. The J segment lost 6 bases and the V segment lost 0 bases, leaving 6 bases of the junction unmatched. Germline CDR1 SGDLS, CDR2 YYNGEE. CDR3 size: 16 residues. The CDR3 region has the DNA TGTGCCAGCAGCGTAGTCCTTGGGACAGGGGTCAATGAGCAGTTCTTC. It translates to CASSVVLGTGVNEQFF.

This chain connects TRBV4-2 to TRBJ1-5; 7 bases match TRBD1. This CDR3 is built from 16 residues. Unmatched junction bases numbered 8, after V lost 2 bases and J lost 4 bases. From germline, CDR1 is LGHNA and CDR2 YNFKEQ. This chain's CDR3 is CASSQTDRASNQPQHF. The CDR3 bases are TGTGCCAGCAGCCAAACAGACAGGGCTTCTAATCAGCCCCAGCATTTT.

This clone came up once. The chain links TRBV6-1 to TRBJ2-7, with D unresolved. Germline CDR1 is MNHNS and CDR2 is SASEGT. This CDR3 contains 11 residues. V lost 3 bases and J lost 3, with 3 bases in between. CDR3 region: CASSDNYEQYF. The CDR3 DNA follows: TGTGCCAGCAGTGATAACTACGAGCAGTACTTC.

CDR3 residues: CASSFLQGRIIEKLFF. For the CDR3, the DNA is TGTGCCAGCAGTTTCTTACAGGGACGAATTATTGAAAAACTGTTTTTT. The chain has TRBV27 and TRBJ1-4; weak D call: TRBD1 (6 bases). The germline V gene has CDR1 MNHEY and CDR2 SMNVEV (reference sequence). The length of the CDR3 is 16 residues. V was pared by 3 bases and J by 7 bases, with 18 bases between.

The chain employs TRBV7-9 and TRBJ1-1, with TRBD1 matching 9 bases. Unmatched junction bases numbered 7, after V lost 7 bases and J lost 1 base. The CDR3 totals 15 residues. Germline loops: CDR1 SEHNR, CDR2 FQNEAQ (reference sequence). The DNA of the CDR3 is TGTGCCAGCACCCTAGGGACAGGGCAGAACACTGAAGCTTTCTTT. Translated, it gives CASTLGTGQNTEAFF.

The count of this clone is one. V usage is TRBV2 and J usage is TRBJ2-7, with 9 positions matching TRBD1. V trimming: 3 bases; J trimming: 6 bases; junction bases outside the gene matches: 6. Germline-derived CDR1 and CDR2 are SNHLY and FYNNEI. The CDR3 totals 14 residues. CDR3 sequence (DNA): TGTGCCAGCAGTGATCGGGACAGGGTTTCCGAGCAGTACTTC. Amino acid sequence: CASSDRDRVSEQYF.

This chain links TRBV10-1 with TRBJ2-7; D not certain. CDR1 is WNHNN, CDR2 SYGVQD, per germline (reference sequence). The CDR3 is 14 amino acids. V lost 0 bases, J lost 5 bases, and 11 bases lay in between. CDR3 DNA sequence: TGCGCCAGCAGTGAGTCGAACCGGGTCCACGAGCAGTACTTC. Translating it yields CASSESNRVHEQYF.

The V and J genes are TRBV28 and TRBJ1-2; 9 nucleotides match TRBD1. Germline loops: CDR1 MDHEN, CDR2 SYDVKM. After removal of 4 bases from V and 4 bases from J, the junction contained 1 base not matched to a gene. CDR3 size: 13 residues. CDR3 region: CASSSDRGYGYTF. The CDR3 DNA follows: TGTGCCAGCAGTTCGGACAGGGGCTATGGCTACACCTTC.

This clone appeared a single time. This chain uses TRBV19 with TRBJ1-5, with no clear D. V dropped 7 bases and J dropped 5 bases, with 9 bases sitting between them. The CDR3 runs 12 residues. CDR1 LNHDA and CDR2 SQIVND come from the germline V gene (reference sequence). The CDR3 region is CASKGEDQPQHF. DNA of the CDR3: TGTGCCAGTAAGGGAGAAGATCAGCCCCAGCATTTT.

This chain uses TRBV4-1 with TRBJ2-2; weak D call: TRBD2 (6 bases). The CDR3 has 16 amino acids. Germline assignment: CDR1 MGHRA and CDR2 YSYEKL. The V end was cut by 0 bases, the J end by 7 bases, with 15 bases between. CDR3 region: CASSQDYGVGGGELFF. The CDR3 nucleotides are TGCGCCAGCAGCCAAGATTACGGAGTCGGGGGCGGGGAGCTGTTTTTT.